A single sample gave rise to the 31 T cell receptor beta chains below, sequenced in a study of neurological immune-mediated disorders. MiXCR was run by TCRdb on the 5' RACE reads, yielding one entry per CDR3 protein. The sample contains roughly 90,000 distinct CDR3 sequences, roughly 3.3% of which appear only once. Sequenced sample: PBMCs. Every receptor here comes from a woman between 50 and 59 years old with multiple sclerosis.

At least ten counts were recorded for this clonotype. The chain combines TRBV5-1 with TRBJ1-4; D uncertain. Between the trimmed V and J ends, which lost 0 bases and 3 bases, there was a span of 12 bases. The V gene's germline CDR1 is SGHRS and CDR2 YFSETQ. The CDR3 extends over 16 amino acids. CDR3 sequence reads: CASSLDPGNANEKLFF. In nucleotides, the CDR3 is TGCGCCAGCAGCTTGGATCCGGGGAACGCTAATGAAAAACTGTTTTTT.

This clonotype has a count of ten or more. The genes are TRBV29-1 and TRBJ1-2; D not certain. The V end lost 4 bases, the J end lost 3 bases, and 24 bases lay between the germline ends. The V gene's germline CDR1 is SQVTM and CDR2 ANQGSEA. CDR3 size: 17 residues. The CDR3 nucleotides read TGCAGCGTTGGCCAGACTGGTCTGAAGATAGGCCACTATGGCTACACCTTC. Translated: CSVGQTGLKIGHYGYTF.

This clonotype was counted many times. The chain has TRBV12-3 or TRBV12-4 and TRBJ1-5; D unclear. This CDR3 has 14 amino acids. V was shortened by 5 bases and J by 0 bases, with 8 bases between the two germline ends. The CDR3 loop is CASSPPYSNQPQHF. Here the CDR3 DNA reads TGTGCCAGCAGTCCACCCTATAGCAATCAGCCCCAGCATTTT.

This clonotype came up many times. The rearrangement links TRBV10-3 to TRBJ1-5; D not certain. The V gene's germline CDR1 is ENHRY and CDR2 SYGVKD. This CDR3 is 15 amino acids long. Trimming removed 0 bases at V and 3 bases at J, with 9 bases between. CDR3 nucleotide sequence: TGTGCCATCAGTGAGTCCGGAGGGTACAATCAGCCCCAGCATTTT. Amino acid sequence: CAISESGGYNQPQHF.

V is TRBV5-6 and J is TRBJ2-1; TRBD2 matches 8 bases. The CDR3 consists of 16 residues. With 1 base clipped from V and 8 bases from J, the junction kept 11 bases outside the gene matches. CDR1 and CDR2 (germline): SGHDT, YYEEEE. The CDR3 loop is CASSLPGRGGDYEQFF. The CDR3 DNA reads TGTGCCAGCAGCTTGCCCGGGAGGGGGGGTGACTATGAGCAGTTCTTC.

This clonotype was observed at least ten times. This may come from a read error, since a much larger clone is one base off. The rearrangement joins TRBV7-2 to TRBJ1-3; no clear D. Trimming took 1 base from V and 0 from J, leaving 1 base between them. The CDR3 runs to 13 residues. The germline CDR1 and CDR2 sequences are SGHTA and FQGNSA. The CDR3 DNA sequence: TGTGCCAGCAGCTTAGTCTCTGGAAACACCATATATTTT. This translates into CASSLVSGNTIYF.

This clonotype came up many times. The chain is built from TRBV20-1 and TRBJ1-5; perhaps TRBD1 as D (5 bases). The germline V gene has CDR1 DFQATT and CDR2 SNEGSKA (reference sequence). The CDR3 spans 13 residues. Trimming took 6 bases from V and 4 from J, leaving 13 bases between them. The CDR3 DNA is TGCAGTGCCCAAAGGGGACGGAATCAGCCCCAGCATTTT. Its protein product is CSAQRGRNQPQHF.

This clonotype has ten or more counts. The chain carries TRBV20-1 and TRBJ2-2, with D possibly matching TRBD2 (7 bases). Trimming removed 5 bases at V and 4 bases at J, with 14 bases between. The CDR3 totals 14 residues. Germline V CDR1 and CDR2: DFQATT, SNEGSKA (reference sequence). CDR3 sequence: CSAVGGGSTGELFF. The CDR3 DNA sequence: TGCAGTGCTGTAGGGGGAGGGAGCACCGGGGAGCTGTTTTTT.

This chain connects TRBV9 to TRBJ2-7; D may be TRBD1 (6 bases). CDR3 length: 15 residues. Germline V lookup: CDR1 SGDLS, CDR2 YYNGEE. Trimming removed 4 bases at V and 0 bases at J, with 14 bases between. The CDR3 bases are TGTGCCAGCAGCAAAGGGGGACAAAGCTCCTACGAGCAGTACTTC. This sequence encodes CASSKGGQSSYEQYF.

This clonotype occurred many times. This chain connects TRBV20-1 to TRBJ1-2, with a possible D match to TRBD1 (6 bases). Germline CDR1 and CDR2: DFQATT and SNEGSKA (reference sequence). The germline V and J ends were trimmed by 5 bases and 4 bases, with 14 bases remaining between them. This CDR3 is 13 amino acids long. This chain's CDR3 is CSARGQNPYGYTF. In DNA form, the CDR3 reads TGCAGTGCTCGAGGACAGAACCCCTATGGCTACACCTTC.

This clonotype was seen ten or more times. The chain joins TRBV5-1 to TRBJ1-1; D might be TRBD1 (5 bases). V lost 0 bases to trimming and J lost 3 bases, with 12 bases between them. The V gene's germline CDR1 is SGHRS and CDR2 YFSETQ. This CDR3 spans 15 amino acids. CDR3 in amino acids: CASSLGAQGDTEAFF. CDR3 in DNA: TGCGCCAGCAGCTTGGGAGCGCAAGGGGACACTGAAGCTTTCTTT.

This clonotype has at least ten counts. V and J are TRBV20-1 and TRBJ2-3; 7 bases fit TRBD1. The germline V gene has CDR1 DFQATT and CDR2 SNEGSKA (reference sequence). CDR3 length equals 19 residues. The V segment lost 4 bases and the J segment 0 bases; nucleotides outside the gene matches: 19. CDR3 protein: CSATRIRDSWYSSTDTQYF. CDR3 bases: TGCAGTGCTACAAGAATCCGGGACAGTTGGTACTCTAGCACAGATACGCAGTATTTT.

With regard to this clonotype: Sequence at one end of the junction differs from germline and may be a read error. This rearrangement joins TRBV5-6 to TRBJ2-2; D unclear. The CDR3 contains 13 residues. Germline V gene data show CDR1 as SGHDT and CDR2 as YYEEEE. For the CDR3, the DNA is TGTGCCAGCAACGAGGTGTACACCTGGGAGCTGTTTTTT. The encoded protein is CASNEVYTWELFF.

This clonotype was counted at least ten times. This chain connects TRBV7-2 to TRBJ2-5, with D possibly being TRBD1 or TRBD2 (6 bases each). The germline CDR1 and CDR2 sequences are SGHTA and FQGNSA. Trimming took off 6 bases at V and 0 bases at J, with 17 bases between the two ends. This CDR3 contains 16 residues. The CDR3 loop reads CASSPWGRTNQETQYF. The CDR3 bases are TGTGCCAGCAGTCCCTGGGGGCGGACTAACCAAGAGACCCAGTACTTC.

This clonotype has ten or more counts. The rearrangement links TRBV7-4 to TRBJ1-1; 11 positions agree with TRBD1. CDR3 length: 17 residues. Trimming took 5 bases from V and 1 from J; bases not matched to a gene: 9. Looked up from germline, CDR1 is SGHVT and CDR2 is SQSDAQ. CDR3 residues: CASSHGTGGTKNTEAFF. The CDR3 DNA reads as TGTGCCAGCAGCCACGGGACAGGGGGAACGAAGAACACTGAAGCTTTCTTT.

This clonotype was detected many times. The chain links TRBV20-1 to TRBJ1-2, with D tentatively TRBD1 (6 bases). The CDR3 runs to 13 residues. CDR1 DFQATT and CDR2 SNEGSKA come from the germline V gene (reference sequence). The ends were cut back, 6 bases at V and 3 bases at J, with 14 bases in the middle. This CDR3 reads CSALSGGHYGYTF. CDR3 bases: TGCAGTGCCCTCTCGGGGGGGCACTATGGCTACACCTTC.

Ten or more counts support this clonotype. The V and J genes are TRBV5-1 and TRBJ2-5, with 9 bases lining up with TRBD1. The trim removed 2 bases at V and 2 bases at J, leaving 4 bases unmatched. Germline CDR1 reads SGHRS; CDR2 reads YFSETQ. This CDR3 has 15 amino acids. CDR3 bases: TGCGCCAGCAGCTTAGGACAGGGGCCACAAGAGACCCAGTACTTC. Amino acid sequence: CASSLGQGPQETQYF.

This clonotype was found many times. This chain joins TRBV20-1 and TRBJ1-2, with TRBD1 matching 8 bases. The CDR3 spans 14 residues. V gave up 1 base and J gave up 0 bases; unmatched junction bases: 1. Germline CDR1 and CDR2: DFQATT and SNEGSKA (reference sequence). The CDR3 coding sequence is TGCAGTGCTAGAGGGACAGGGTCTAACTATGGCTACACCTTC. This translates into CSARGTGSNYGYTF.

Many counts were recorded for this clonotype. The chain links TRBV5-1 to TRBJ2-5; 7 nucleotides agree with TRBD1. The CDR3 is 15 residues long. With 0 bases clipped from V and 1 base from J, the junction kept 3 bases outside the gene matches. Germline lookup yields CDR1 SGHRS and CDR2 YFSETQ. The CDR3 here is CASSLGDRAQETQYF. The CDR3 DNA sequence: TGCGCCAGCAGCTTGGGAGACAGGGCCCAAGAGACCCAGTACTTC.

This clonotype was seen many times. V gene TRBV20-1 combines with J gene TRBJ2-7; D might be TRBD1 (6 bases). V was trimmed by 3 bases and J by 4 bases, leaving 13 bases between them. Germline CDR1 reads DFQATT; CDR2 reads SNEGSKA (reference sequence). This CDR3 has 13 amino acids. The CDR3 sequence is CSARNRDKYEQYF. CDR3 sequence (DNA): TGCAGTGCTAGGAACAGGGATAAGTACGAGCAGTACTTC.

This clonotype has ten or more counts. V usage is TRBV7-2 and J usage is TRBJ2-1, with 9 bases that match TRBD2. V lost 1 base to trimming and J lost 6 bases; unmatched junction nucleotides: 7. The CDR3 covers 16 residues. Germline V gives CDR1 SGHTA, CDR2 FQGNSA. CDR3 nucleotides: TGTGCCAGCAGCTTAGGTAGCTGGCGGGGGGGCAATGAGCAGTTCTTC. Amino acids: CASSLGSWRGGNEQFF.

This clonotype was recorded many times. The J gene is TRBJ1-2, the V gene TRBV5-1; no firm D call. The ends were cut back, 0 bases at V and 0 bases at J, with 12 bases in the middle. Germline V CDR1 and CDR2: SGHRS, YFSETQ. The CDR3 sequence is 16 residues long. CDR3 coding DNA: TGCGCCAGCAGCTTGGCCATTGCTACTCCTAACTATGGCTACACCTTC. Protein: CASSLAIATPNYGYTF. The full variable domain, completed using reference TRBV5-1 and TRBJ1-2, is KAGVTQTPRYLIKTRGQQVTLSCSPISGHRSVSWYQQTPGQGLQFLFEYFSETQRNKGNFPGRFSGRQFSNSRSEMNVSTLELGDSALYLCASSLAIATPNYGYTFGSGTRLTVV.

This clonotype was seen at least ten times. The CDR3 is CASSFQDRGPNLLYGYTF. CDR3 DNA: TGTGCCAGCAGTTTTCAGGACAGGGGGCCCAATCTCCTCTATGGCTACACCTTC. The V call is TRBV27, the J call TRBJ1-2, with 11 positions matching TRBD1. The germline V gene encodes CDR1 MNHEY and CDR2 SMNVEV (reference sequence). The CDR3 covers 18 residues. Trimming removed 3 bases from V and 4 bases from J; junction bases left unmatched: 13.

This clonotype was seen repeatedly, ten times or more. The J gene is TRBJ2-1, the V gene TRBV20-1, with 9 positions matching TRBD2. Trimming at V came to 2 bases and at J to 2 bases, leaving 7 bases not matched to a gene. Germline CDR1 DFQATT, CDR2 SNEGSKA (reference sequence). This CDR3 spans 16 amino acids. CDR3 DNA: TGCAGTGCTAGAAAGGCTAGCGGGGACCCCTACAATGAGCAGTTCTTC. Amino acids: CSARKASGDPYNEQFF.

This clonotype was counted at least ten times. The chain combines TRBV12-3 or TRBV12-4 with TRBJ2-5; tentatively, D is TRBD1 (5 bases). Trimming left V 5 bases short and J 4 bases short, with 14 bases between. CDR3 length: 14 residues. CDR3 loop: CASSTQVTVETQYF. CDR3 in DNA: TGTGCCAGCAGTACGCAGGTGACAGTAGAGACCCAGTACTTC.

This clonotype was counted at least ten times. The junction differs from germline at one of its ends, possibly a read error. The chain employs TRBV6-2 or TRBV6-3 and TRBJ2-1; no firm D call. In germline, CDR1 is MNHEY, CDR2 SVGEGT. This CDR3 spans 11 amino acids. This CDR3 is CASSYSALELF. The CDR3 DNA sequence: TGTGCCAGCAGTTACTCAGCCCTTGAGCTCTTC.

Note on this clonotype: This sequence may be a read error, since a much larger clone differs from it by one base. The rearrangement joins TRBV7-2 to TRBJ2-7; perhaps TRBD1 as D (5 bases). Trimming shortened V by 6 bases and J by 3 bases, and 15 bases separated the two germline ends. CDR1 SGHTA and CDR2 FQGNSA come from the germline V gene. The CDR3 contains 14 residues. The chain's CDR3 is CASSYQKDNYEQYF. The CDR3 nucleotides read TGTGCCAGCAGTTACCAAAAGGACAACTACGAGCAGTACTTC.

This clonotype occurred many times. The chain joins TRBV20-1 to TRBJ2-5; 15 bases are a match to TRBD2. V dropped 3 bases and J dropped 0; count of bases not matched to a gene: 2. The CDR3 is 16 residues long. Germline V gives CDR1 DFQATT, CDR2 SNEGSKA (reference sequence). CDR3 loop: CSARGTSGRYQETQYF. The CDR3 bases are TGCAGTGCTAGGGGGACTAGCGGGAGGTACCAAGAGACCCAGTACTTC.

The table lists this clonotype with many counts. This chain connects TRBV10-3 to TRBJ2-1, with a weak D call TRBD1 (5 bases). V lost 5 bases and J lost 7, with 21 bases in between. This CDR3 spans 16 amino acids. CDR1 is ENHRY, CDR2 SYGVKD, per germline. The CDR3 bases are TGTGCCATCAGTTCTCCGGACACGCCTCATCGAAATGAGCAGTTCTTC. Amino acid sequence: CAISSPDTPHRNEQFF.

This clonotype has a count of ten or more. The CDR3: CASSQPQRVEDTQYF. CDR3 nucleotides: TGTGCCAGCAGTCAACCCCAGCGAGTCGAAGATACGCAGTATTTT. The V call is TRBV12-3 or TRBV12-4, the J call TRBJ2-3; the D is unclear. This CDR3 has 15 residues. The ends were cut back, 5 bases at V and 5 bases at J, with 17 bases in the middle.

This clonotype was seen at least ten times. This chain joins TRBV7-6 and TRBJ2-2, with 12 bases lining up with TRBD2. The CDR3 has 16 residues. Germline V CDR1 and CDR2: SGHVS, FNYEAQ. J was trimmed by 0 bases and V by 5 bases; bases with no gene match: 1. The CDR3 DNA sequence: TGTGCCAGCAGCCGACTAGCGGGGGCGAACACCGGGGAGCTGTTTTTT. It codes for CASSRLAGANTGELFF.